The rows below give T cell receptor beta chains drawn from one sample of a study of shared clonotypes between healthy human individuals. Generated by immunoSEQ multiplex PCR, the TCRdb table keeps only in-frame clones and is missing some. The sample lists roughly 1,100,000 clones; roughly 70% were seen once. Sequenced material: memory CD4+ T cells sorted from blood. Source of these receptors: a man aged 18 to 35 in good health. Both conserved end residues are part of each CDR3. A D gene is named only where the DNA matches it firmly. Size tells how often a clone was seen (once, few, many) or the class of an expanded clone, and some rows leave it out.

abundance	v_gene	d_gene	j_gene	CDR3aa	CDR3nt
NA	TRBV5-1	TRBD1	TRBJ2-7	CASSLGPGTGIYEQYF	TGCGCCAGCAGCTTGGGACCCGGGACAGGGATATACGAGCAGTACTTC
NA	TRBV5-4	TRBD2	TRBJ2-1	CASSSKSGGDYNEQFF	TGTGCCAGCAGCTCCAAAAGCGGGGGTGACTACAATGAGCAGTTCTTC
NA	TRBV30	NA	TRBJ2-7	CAWSRAGTGYEQYF	TGTGCCTGGAGTAGAGCCGGGACCGGCTACGAGCAGTACTTC
NA	TRBV5-6	NA	TRBJ1-1	CASTYAGRPNTEAFF	TGTGCCAGCACCTACGCGGGGCGCCCGAACACTGAAGCTTTCTTT
NA	TRBV11-2	NA	TRBJ2-7	CASSSVSGSYEQYF	TGTGCCAGCAGCTCCGTTTCAGGGTCCTACGAGCAGTACTTC
NA	TRBV7-7	TRBD1	TRBJ2-6	CASSPGTGLSGANVLTF	TGTGCTAGCAGTCCAGGGACAGGGCTCTCTGGGGCCAACGTCCTGACTTTC
once	TRBV19	NA	TRBJ2-5	CASSMGSLTSETQYF	TGTGCCAGTAGTATGGGTAGCTTGACCTCGGAGACCCAGTACTTC
NA	TRBV25-1	TRBD1	TRBJ2-7	CASSEDDRGHQQYF	TGTGCCAGCAGTGAAGACGACAGGGGGCATCAGCAGTACTTC
NA	TRBV6-6	NA	TRBJ2-7	CASSSTRDHEQYF	TGTGCCAGCAGTTCGACCAGGGACCACGAGCAGTACTTC
NA	TRBV27	TRBD1	TRBJ2-1	CASRSPGQGVHEQFF	TGTGCCAGCCGGAGTCCGGGACAGGGAGTTCATGAGCAGTTCTTC
many	TRBV11-3	TRBD2	TRBJ2-1	CASSLGAGGSANEQFF	TGTGCCAGCAGCTTAGGGGCGGGAGGGTCCGCCAATGAGCAGTTCTTC
few	TRBV30	NA	TRBJ1-5	CAWSVGGPNQPQHF	TGTGCCTGGAGTGTCGGGGGGCCTAATCAGCCCCAGCATTTT
few	TRBV27	NA	TRBJ1-2	CASKRVDSNYGYTF	TGTGCCAGCAAGCGGGTGGATTCCAACTATGGCTACACCTTC
few	TRBV2	NA	TRBJ1-5	CASSLSQPQHF	TGTGCCAGCAGTCTTAGTCAGCCCCAGCATTTT
NA	TRBV7-8	NA	TRBJ1-4	CASSLASSNEKLFF	TGTGCCAGCAGCTTAGCCAGTAGTAATGAAAAACTGTTTTTT
NA	TRBV30	NA	TRBJ2-3	CAWTTGTQRGDTQYF	TGTGCCTGGACCACTGGGACACAAAGGGGAGATACGCAGTATTTT
NA	TRBV6-8	NA	TRBJ2-5	CASSPDGRTQYF	TGTGCCAGCAGTCCAGACGGGAGGACCCAGTACTTC
NA	TRBV7-9	NA	TRBJ1-3	CASMLSNTIYF	TGTGCCAGCATGCTTAGCAACACCATATATTTT
NA	TRBV10-3	TRBD2	TRBJ2-5	CAISPGVGSGGQETQYF	TGTGCCATCAGTCCCGGCGTGGGTAGCGGGGGCCAAGAGACCCAGTACTTC
once	TRBV9	TRBD1	TRBJ1-1	CASSATGGTEAFF	TGTGCCAGCAGCGCCACAGGGGGCACTGAAGCTTTCTTT
few	TRBV18	NA	TRBJ1-3	CASSQGPSGNTIYF	TGTGCCAGCTCACAAGGACCCTCTGGAAACACCATATATTTT
NA	TRBV10-1	NA	TRBJ2-2	CASSEESVTGELFF	TGCGCCAGCAGTGAGGAGTCGGTCACCGGGGAGCTGTTTTTT
NA	TRBV5-4	TRBD1	TRBJ1-2	CASSPGQGNYGYTF	TGTGCCAGCAGCCCGGGACAGGGCAACTATGGCTACACCTTC
NA	TRBV19	NA	TRBJ1-3	CASSMGTRSGNTIYF	TGTGCCAGTAGTATGGGTACACGGTCTGGAAACACCATATATTTT
NA	TRBV18	NA	TRBJ1-2	CASSPQRTDGYTF	TGTGCCAGCTCACCCCAGAGGACAGATGGCTACACCTTC
many	TRBV4-1	TRBD1	TRBJ2-7	CASSQTGTGEFNEQYF	TGCGCCAGCAGCCAGACCGGGACAGGGGAATTCAACGAGCAGTACTTC
few	TRBV6-5	NA	TRBJ1-6	CASRQHISSYSPLHF	TGTGCCAGCCGGCAGCATATTAGTTCCTATTCACCCCTCCACTTT
NA	TRBV30	NA	TRBJ1-1	CAWKEFTEAFF	TGTGCCTGGAAGGAATTCACTGAAGCTTTCTTT
NA	TRBV15	NA	TRBJ2-1	CATSRDQAQYNEQFF	TGTGCCACCAGCAGAGATCAGGCACAGTACAATGAGCAGTTCTTC
NA	TRBV4-3	NA	TRBJ1-1	CASSRGAGNTEAFF	TGCGCCAGCAGCCGGGGGGCAGGGAACACTGAAGCTTTCTTT
NA	TRBV29-1	TRBD1	TRBJ2-4	CSVRTGLDGNIQYF	TGCAGCGTTAGGACAGGGCTAGACGGAAACATTCAGTACTTC
NA	TRBV11-2	TRBD2	TRBJ2-1	CASSFTSGKVNEQFF	TGTGCCAGCAGCTTTACTAGCGGGAAGGTCAATGAGCAGTTCTTC
NA	TRBV2	NA	TRBJ1-5	CASSEQSNQPQHF	TGTGCCAGCAGTGAACAGTCCAATCAGCCCCAGCATTTT
NA	TRBV28	TRBD1	TRBJ2-7	CASSTGTVHYEQYF	TGTGCCAGCAGCACCGGGACAGTGCACTACGAGCAGTACTTC
few	TRBV5-4	NA	TRBJ2-1	CASSSGGGAELSYNEQFF	TGTGCCAGCAGCTCTGGCGGCGGAGCGGAGCTCTCCTACAATGAGCAGTTCTTC
NA	TRBV7-9	NA	TRBJ1-6	CASSLGARNDLHF	TGTGCCAGCAGCTTAGGGGCACGCAATGACCTCCACTTT
few	TRBV4-3	TRBD1	TRBJ1-5	CASSQSWVAGTGGHQPQHF	TGCGCCAGCAGCCAATCTTGGGTTGCCGGGACAGGGGGTCACCAGCCCCAGCATTTT
NA	TRBV19	NA	TRBJ2-1	CASSMESPPNEQFF	TGTGCCAGTAGTATGGAATCGCCCCCGAATGAGCAGTTCTTC
NA	TRBV18	NA	TRBJ1-1	CASSPPMGRNTEAFF	TGTGCCAGCTCACCACCGATGGGCCGGAACACTGAAGCTTTCTTT
NA	TRBV7-9	TRBD2	TRBJ2-2	CASSFGLALNTGELFF	TGTGCCAGCAGCTTCGGACTAGCCTTGAACACCGGGGAGCTGTTTTTT